Listed below are T cell receptor beta chains from one sample, sequenced in a study of early T cells in non-severe SARS-CoV-2 infection. A single record per CDR3 protein comes from TCRdb applying MiXCR to the 5' RACE reads. The repertoire includes some 70,000 distinct CDR3 sequences, 10% to 15% of them detected once, and 3% to 5% sits in the top ten. The sequenced sample was whole blood. These receptors originate from an adult who was a healthcare worker with PCR-confirmed SARS-CoV-2 infection or an uninfected control (not recorded which). Both conserved end residues are part of each CDR3. D genes are given only for firm matches. The size of a clone is reported for some rows only, either as once, few or many, or as a class for expanded clones.

J | D | V | size | CDR3 | DNA
TRBJ1-1 | NA | TRBV20-1 | many | CSARDLKISGEAFF | TGCAGTGCTAGAGATCTCAAGATTAGCGGTGAAGCTTTCTTT
TRBJ2-1 | TRBD1 | TRBV23-1 | many | CASSSDRKSYNEQFF | TGCGCCAGCAGCTCGGACAGGAAGTCCTACAATGAGCAGTTCTTC
TRBJ2-7 | TRBD1 | TRBV28 | few | CASRSPDRPYEQYF | TGTGCCAGCAGATCTCCGGACAGGCCCTACGAGCAGTACTTC
TRBJ2-1 | TRBD2 | TRBV27 | many | CASSLLSGTRWYEQFF | TGTGCCAGCAGTTTACTATCCGGGACTAGATGGTATGAGCAGTTCTTC
TRBJ2-3 | NA | TRBV19 | few | CATALNLADTQYF | TGTGCCACCGCCCTAAACTTAGCAGATACGCAGTATTTT
TRBJ2-7 | TRBD1 | TRBV12-5 | many | CASGAGTGYEQYF | TGTGCTAGTGGTGCCGGGACAGGCTACGAGCAGTACTTC
TRBJ1-5 | NA | TRBV5-4 | many | CASSLGGRGDNNQPQHF | TGTGCCAGCAGCTTGGGCGGGCGGGGGGACAACAATCAGCCCCAGCATTTT
TRBJ2-1 | NA | TRBV20-1 | few | CSAPGEHGSYNEQFF | TGCAGTGCGCCTGGTGAACACGGCTCCTACAATGAGCAGTTCTTC
TRBJ2-7 | NA | TRBV7-9 | few | CASSSKGPYEQYF | TGTGCCAGCAGCTCGAAGGGCCCCTACGAGCAGTACTTC
TRBJ1-2 | NA | TRBV15 | many | CATSREVEGYTF | TGTGCCACCAGCAGAGAGGTAGAAGGCTACACCTTC
TRBJ2-7 | TRBD1 | TRBV5-1 | many | CASSDTGTGLNEQYF | TGCGCCAGCAGCGACACCGGGACAGGGCTCAACGAGCAGTACTTC
TRBJ2-1 | TRBD2 | TRBV7-3 | many | CASSLGGTSGSDEQFF | TGTGCCAGCAGCTTAGGAGGGACTAGCGGGAGTGATGAGCAGTTCTTC
TRBJ2-5 | NA | TRBV5-4 | few | CASSTHRDTGRETQYF | TGTGCCAGCAGCACCCACAGGGATACCGGGAGAGAGACCCAGTACTTC
TRBJ1-5 | NA | TRBV21-1 | NA | CASSKQGSNQPQHF | TGTGCCAGCAGCAAACAGGGGAGCAATCAGCCCCAGCATTTT
TRBJ2-1 | NA | TRBV27 | many | CASSLTGWVTEQFF | TGTGCCAGCAGTTTAACGGGGTGGGTTACTGAGCAGTTCTTC
TRBJ1-2 | NA | TRBV27 | many | CASSLGPGYGYTF | TGTGCCAGCAGTTTAGGCCCAGGCTATGGCTACACCTTC
TRBJ2-3 | NA | TRBV9 | NA | CASSVGSDTSTDTQYF | TGTGCCAGCAGCGTAGGATCGGACACTAGCACAGATACGCAGTATTTT
TRBJ2-1 | TRBD2 | TRBV4-1 | few | CASSPRGLAGVGGLNEQFF | TGCGCCAGCAGCCCCCGAGGGCTAGCGGGAGTGGGGGGGTTGAATGAGCAGTTCTTC
TRBJ1-5 | NA | TRBV3-1 | many | CASSRLEGQPQHF | TGTGCCAGCAGCCGCTTAGAGGGACAGCCCCAGCATTTT
TRBJ2-7 | NA | TRBV7-9 | many | CASSASPSYYEQYF | TGTGCCAGCAGCGCCAGTCCATCGTACTACGAGCAGTACTTC
TRBJ1-5 | NA | TRBV5-1 | NA | CASSREGNQPQHF | TGCGCCAGCAGCCGGGAGGGCAATCAGCCCCAGCATTTT
TRBJ1-4 | TRBD1 | TRBV20-1 | NA | CSAAAPGDRVPPGLFF | TGCAGTGCCGCTGCTCCGGGGGACAGGGTACCCCCAGGACTGTTTTTT
TRBJ1-2 | NA | TRBV28 | many | CASSHRQVANYGYTF | TGTGCCAGCAGTCACCGACAGGTAGCTAACTATGGCTACACCTTC
TRBJ1-1 | TRBD1 | TRBV27 | many | CASSTRTGMAFF | TGTGCCAGCAGTACCCGGACAGGGATGGCTTTCTTT
TRBJ2-1 | NA | TRBV7-3 | NA | CARSKSSLGANEQFF | TGTGCCAGGAGCAAAAGCAGTTTGGGAGCCAATGAGCAGTTCTTC
TRBJ2-1 | TRBD1 | TRBV5-1 | many | CASSLGQGVGEQFF | TGCGCCAGCAGCCTGGGACAGGGGGTAGGTGAGCAGTTCTTC
TRBJ1-1 | TRBD1 | TRBV5-4 | many | CASSSMGQGPRAFF | TGTGCCAGCAGCTCCATGGGACAGGGGCCACGGGCTTTCTTT
TRBJ1-1 | NA | TRBV2 | NA | CASSDRGGTEPFF | TGTGCCAGCAGTGACCGGGGAGGAACTGAACCTTTCTTT
TRBJ2-1 | NA | TRBV29-1 | few | CSVRLGADNEQFF | TGCAGCGTCCGACTAGGAGCGGACAATGAGCAGTTCTTC
TRBJ2-7 | TRBD2 | TRBV7-2 | many | CASSLAGGRMYEQYF | TGTGCCAGCAGCTTAGCCGGCGGGAGGATGTACGAGCAGTACTTC
TRBJ2-7 | NA | TRBV7-2 | few | CASSPRGQGGDGSPYEQYF | TGTGCCAGCAGCCCACGAGGGCAAGGCGGGGACGGGTCCCCCTACGAGCAGTACTTC
TRBJ2-2 | NA | TRBV9 | many | CASSARLDPTGELFF | TGTGCCAGCAGCGCAAGACTAGACCCCACCGGGGAGCTGTTTTTT
TRBJ2-7 | TRBD2 | TRBV5-4 | few | CASSTSGYEQYF | TGTGCCAGCAGCACTAGCGGCTACGAGCAGTACTTC
TRBJ1-6 | TRBD1 | TRBV29-1 | NA | CSVRQGTSSPLHF | TGCAGCGTCCGACAGGGAACGAGTTCACCCCTCCACTTT
TRBJ2-3 | NA | TRBV3-1 | many | CASSQGSVKDTQYF | TGTGCCAGCAGCCAAGGTTCTGTAAAGGATACGCAGTATTTT
TRBJ1-2 | NA | TRBV29-1 | NA | CSVDLAGGNGYTF | TGCAGCGTCGACCTGGCTGGGGGGAATGGCTACACCTTC
TRBJ1-1 | TRBD1 | TRBV20-1 | NA | CSARGGANAYTEAFF | TGCAGTGCTCGAGGGGGCGCGAATGCTTACACTGAAGCTTTCTTT
TRBJ1-3 | NA | TRBV6-6 | NA | CASSYSGREGGNTIYF | TGTGCCAGCAGTTACTCAGGCAGGGAAGGTGGAAACACCATATATTTT
TRBJ1-2 | TRBD1 | TRBV29-1 | NA | CSVGQGNGYTF | TGCAGCGTAGGACAGGGCAATGGCTACACCTTC
TRBJ1-6 | NA | TRBV7-9 | many | CASNLVARANSPLHF | TGTGCCAGCAACTTGGTGGCCAGGGCAAATTCACCCCTCCACTTT
TRBJ2-7 | NA | TRBV7-2 | many | CASSQNRVRGAEQYF | TGTGCCAGCAGCCAGAACAGGGTAAGAGGAGCTGAGCAGTACTTC
TRBJ2-1 | TRBD2 | TRBV29-1 | many | CSGSPPREGLDEQFF | TGCAGCGGCTCCCCCCCCCGGGAGGGCCTCGATGAGCAGTTCTTC